A single sample gave rise to the 22 T cell receptor beta chains below, sequenced in a study of blood T cell repertoires in COVID-19 (dated by TCRdb to 2020 to 2022). Library creation used the immunoSEQ multiplex PCR assay. In TCRdb, the immuneACCESS table is reduced to in-frame sequences with V and J assigned. These tables do not hold every clone; where another copy was compared, an unresolved V gene accounts for under half, and the others remain unexplained. For this sample the table gives under 350,000 clones, of which roughly 91% were detected only once. The ten most abundant clones make up under 2.5% of the sample. Material: PBMCs or T cells enriched from blood (not recorded which). The source is a woman aged 60-70 years who had recovered from COVID-19.

The V call is TRBV7-2, the J call TRBJ2-1; 11 nucleotides align to TRBD2. The CDR3 is 16 amino acids. Germline values: CDR1 SGHTA, CDR2 FQGNSA. V trimming: 0 bases; J trimming: 4 bases; junction bases outside the gene matches: 2. The CDR3 protein is CASSLATSGVYNEQFF. The CDR3, as DNA: TGTGCCAGCAGCTTAGCGACTAGCGGGGTTTACAATGAGCAGTTCTTC.

The chain links TRBV5-4 to TRBJ1-1, with 7 bases fitting TRBD1. Germline loops: CDR1 SGHNT, CDR2 YYREEE (reference sequence). Germline trimming cut 4 bases from V and 8 bases from J; bases unmatched to any gene: 8. The CDR3 has 13 amino acids. This CDR3 is CASSPGTVMEAFF. CDR3 DNA sequence: TGTGCCAGCAGCCCCGGGACAGTTATGGAAGCTTTCTTT.

This chain connects TRBV5-1 to TRBJ1-2, with 7 nucleotides matching TRBD1. The V and J ends lost 0 bases and 4 bases, in that order; junction bases with no gene match: 9. Germline V lookup: CDR1 SGHRS, CDR2 YFSETQ. The CDR3 extends over 16 amino acids. CDR3 sequence (DNA): TGCGCCAGCAGCTTGGGGGGACGACAGGGTGGCTATGGCTACACCTTC. This translates into CASSLGGRQGGYGYTF.

This clone was found once. V gene TRBV5-1 combines with J gene TRBJ2-2, with TRBD1 matching 11 bases. J gave up 6 bases and V 0 bases, and 7 bases lay outside the gene matches. The CDR3 runs 17 residues. CDR1 and CDR2 from the germline V gene are SGHRS and YFSETQ. This CDR3 reads CASSLAPGTGGAGELFF. The CDR3 coding sequence is TGCGCCAGCAGCTTGGCCCCCGGGACAGGGGGGGCCGGGGAGCTGTTTTTT.

The chain carries TRBV5-1 and TRBJ1-6; possibly TRBD1 for D (5 bases). The CDR3 runs 15 residues. CDR1 SGHRS and CDR2 YFSETQ come from the germline V gene. V lost 4 bases and J lost 8, with 16 bases in between. CDR3: CASSPEAGLDSPLHF. As DNA, the CDR3 is TGCGCCAGCAGCCCGGAGGCGGGGCTCGATTCACCCCTCCACTTT.

The V gene is TRBV6-2 or TRBV6-3, the J gene TRBJ2-2; weak D call: TRBD1 (6 bases). This CDR3 has 14 amino acids. The V gene's germline CDR1 is MNHEY and CDR2 SVGEGT. V was shortened by 4 bases and J by 2 bases, with 8 bases between the two germline ends. The CDR3 protein is CASSSGTNTGELFF. CDR3 DNA sequence: TGTGCCAGCAGTTCCGGGACAAACACCGGGGAGCTGTTTTTT.

This sequence joins TRBV30 and TRBJ1-5, with a possible D match to TRBD1 (5 bases). V was shortened by 0 bases and J by 7 bases, with 13 bases between the two germline ends. This CDR3 is 14 amino acids long. The germline CDR1 and CDR2 sequences are GTSNPN and SVGIG (reference sequence). The CDR3 is CAWSVQSGGQPQHF. The CDR3 DNA reads TGTGCCTGGAGTGTACAGTCGGGGGGACAGCCCCAGCATTTT.

This chain uses TRBV21-1 with TRBJ1-5; the table assigns TRBD1, which was not confirmed against the DNA. TRBV21-1 is reported as a pseudogene. The CDR3 consists of 14 residues. In DNA form, the CDR3 reads TGTGCCAGCAGCAAAGCGGGGGCCCCTCAGCCCCAGCATTTT. Amino acid sequence: CASSKAGAPQPQHF.

This rearrangement joins TRBV5-1 to TRBJ1-1, with no clear D. V was cut by 2 bases and J by 4 bases, with 15 bases left in between. The V gene's germline CDR1 is SGHRS and CDR2 YFSETQ. The CDR3 sequence is 15 residues long. The chain's CDR3 is CASSFQVGGITEAFF. DNA of the CDR3: TGCGCCAGCAGCTTTCAAGTAGGAGGGATCACTGAAGCTTTCTTT. Full variable domain (outside the CDR3, taken from reference TRBV5-1 and TRBJ1-1): KAGVTQTPRYLIKTRGQQVTLSCSPISGHRSVSWYQQTPGQGLQFLFEYFSETQRNKGNFPGRFSGRQFSNSRSEMNVSTLELGDSALYLCASSFQVGGITEAFFGQGTRLTVV.

V usage is TRBV27 and J usage is TRBJ2-2; 10 bases match TRBD1. CDR1 and CDR2 (germline): MNHEY, SMNVEV (reference sequence). V dropped 5 bases and J dropped 6; count of bases not matched to a gene: 18. This CDR3 spans 19 amino acids. For the CDR3, the DNA is TGTGCCAGCAGTCCAACCCAACTCAGCAGGACAGGGGGGGCCGGGGAGCTGTTTTTT. Amino acid sequence: CASSPTQLSRTGGAGELFF.

The rearrangement joins TRBV28 to TRBJ1-6; 7 bases fit TRBD1. With V trimmed by 6 bases and J by 8 bases, 10 bases remained unmatched. The CDR3 has 15 amino acids. Germline CDR1 reads MDHEN; CDR2 reads SYDVKM. CDR3 DNA: TGTGCCAGCAGCAGCCGACAGGGTTCCGATTCACCCCTCCACTTT. Protein: CASSSRQGSDSPLHF.

The chain joins TRBV9 to TRBJ1-1; weak D call: TRBD1 (5 bases). The CDR3 extends over 15 amino acids. Germline assignment: CDR1 SGDLS and CDR2 YYNGEE. Trimming pared 2 bases from V and 0 bases from J, leaving 11 bases between. In DNA form, the CDR3 reads TGTGCCAGCAGCGTCCTTACAGGCCTGAACACTGAAGCTTTCTTT. Residues: CASSVLTGLNTEAFF.

The chain employs TRBV30 and TRBJ1-2; 7 bases are a match to TRBD1. V dropped 2 bases and J dropped 4; count of bases not matched to a gene: 7. Germline V gene data show CDR1 as GTSNPN and CDR2 as SVGIG (reference sequence). The CDR3 has 14 amino acids. Here the CDR3 reads CAWSLAGGSYGYTF. As DNA, the CDR3 is TGTGCCTGGAGTTTAGCAGGGGGAAGCTATGGCTACACCTTC.

The rearrangement joins TRBV28 to TRBJ2-5; 8 positions agree with TRBD1. The CDR3 is made up of 16 amino acids. J gave up 4 bases and V 3 bases, and 10 bases lay outside the gene matches. Germline V gives CDR1 MDHEN, CDR2 SYDVKM. CDR3 region: CASSLVGQGARETQYF. The CDR3 nucleotides read TGTGCCAGCAGTTTGGTAGGGCAGGGGGCGCGAGAGACCCAGTACTTC.

This clone was seen more than once but under ten times. The chain is built from TRBV2 and TRBJ2-1; 7 bases line up with TRBD2. The CDR3 has 11 amino acids. V was clipped by 1 base and J by 14 bases; unmatched bases: 2. Germline CDR1 and CDR2: SNHLY and FYNNEI. The CDR3 region is CASSEGTRKFF. CDR3 coding DNA: TGTGCCAGCAGTGAAGGGACTAGAAAGTTCTTC.

The chain recombines TRBV3-1 (or the pseudogene TRBV3-2) with TRBJ2-3; D remains ambiguous. In germline, CDR1 is LGHDT, CDR2 YNNKEL (reference sequence). V was pared by 4 bases and J by 4 bases, with 6 bases between. The CDR3 length is 12 residues. The DNA for the CDR3 is TGTGCCAGCAGCCTAATTCCAGATACGCAGTATTTT. This encodes CASSLIPDTQYF.

This clone was counted between two and nine times. V is TRBV6-5 and J is TRBJ1-1; no firm D call. CDR3 length: 14 residues. Germline CDR1 and CDR2: MNHEY and SVGAGI. V was shortened by 6 bases and J by 1 base, with 12 bases between the two germline ends. For the CDR3, the DNA is TGTGCCAGCAGAACAGTATCACGGAACACTGAAGCTTTCTTT. Translation gives CASRTVSRNTEAFF.

V and J are TRBV11-3 and TRBJ2-7; 10 bases agree with TRBD2. This CDR3 contains 14 residues. Germline loops: CDR1 SGHNT, CDR2 YENEEA. The J segment lost 7 bases and the V segment lost 5 bases, leaving 8 bases of the junction unmatched. The CDR3 loop reads CASSNFGLAAEQYF. The CDR3 bases are TGTGCCAGCAGCAATTTCGGACTAGCGGCAGAGCAGTACTTC.

This clone has more than one count but fewer than ten. This chain links TRBV18 with TRBJ2-2, with D unresolved. Germline CDR1 KGHSH, CDR2 LQKENI. CDR3 length: 15 residues. V lost 2 bases, J lost 4 bases, and 11 bases lay in between. The CDR3 region has the DNA TGTGCCAGCTCACCATTCCCATCAGTCACCGGGGAGCTGTTTTTT. Its translation: CASSPFPSVTGELFF.

The rearrangement uses TRBV6-5 and TRBJ1-6; 9 bases are shared with TRBD1. The CDR3 sequence is 13 residues long. J lost 10 bases, V lost 10 bases, and 8 bases had no gene match. The V gene's germline CDR1 is MNHEY and CDR2 SVGAGI. CDR3 sequence: CAIPGQGISPLHF. The CDR3 coding sequence is TGTGCCATACCGGGACAGGGTATATCACCCCTCCACTTT.

The genes are TRBV7-2 and TRBJ2-1; 9 bases are a match to TRBD2. The V and J ends lost 1 base and 2 bases, in that order; junction bases with no gene match: 3. The germline CDR1 and CDR2 sequences are SGHTA and FQGNSA. The CDR3 is made up of 16 amino acids. CDR3 DNA sequence: TGTGCCAGCAGCTTAGAAGCGGGAGGCCCCTACAATGAGCAGTTCTTC. It codes for CASSLEAGGPYNEQFF.

The chain is built from TRBV5-1 and TRBJ1-1; TRBD1 might be the D (5 bases). CDR3 length: 14 residues. CDR1 is SGHRS, CDR2 YFSETQ, per germline. V was trimmed by 0 bases and J by 5 bases, leaving 11 bases between them. This CDR3 is CASSLGQPSTEAFF. CDR3 nucleotides: TGCGCCAGCAGCTTGGGACAGCCCAGTACTGAAGCTTTCTTT.